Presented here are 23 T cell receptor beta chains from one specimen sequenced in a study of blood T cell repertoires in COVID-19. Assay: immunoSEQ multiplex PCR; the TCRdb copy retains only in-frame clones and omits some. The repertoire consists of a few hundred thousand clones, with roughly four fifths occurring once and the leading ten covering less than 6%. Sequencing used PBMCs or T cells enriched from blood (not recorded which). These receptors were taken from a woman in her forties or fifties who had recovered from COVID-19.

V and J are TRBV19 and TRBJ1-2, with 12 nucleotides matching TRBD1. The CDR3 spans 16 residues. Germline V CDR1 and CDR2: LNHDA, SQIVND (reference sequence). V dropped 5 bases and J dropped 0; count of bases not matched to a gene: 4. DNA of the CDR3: TGTGCCAGTAGTCCGGGACAGGGGGCTTCTAACTATGGCTACACCTTC. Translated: CASSPGQGASNYGYTF. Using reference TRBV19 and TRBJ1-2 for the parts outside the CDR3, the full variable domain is DGGITQSPKYLFRKEGQNVTLSCEQNLNHDAMYWYRQDPGQGLRLIYYSQIVNDFQKGDIAEGYSVSREKKESFPLTVTSAQKNPTAFYLCASSPGQGASNYGYTFGSGTRLTVV.

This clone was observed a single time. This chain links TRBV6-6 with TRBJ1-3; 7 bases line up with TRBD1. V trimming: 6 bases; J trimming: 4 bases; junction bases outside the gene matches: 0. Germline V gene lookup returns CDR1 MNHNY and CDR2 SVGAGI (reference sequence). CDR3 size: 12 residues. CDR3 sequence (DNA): TGTGCCAGCAGGGACAGGGGAAACACCATATATTTT. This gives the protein CASRDRGNTIYF.

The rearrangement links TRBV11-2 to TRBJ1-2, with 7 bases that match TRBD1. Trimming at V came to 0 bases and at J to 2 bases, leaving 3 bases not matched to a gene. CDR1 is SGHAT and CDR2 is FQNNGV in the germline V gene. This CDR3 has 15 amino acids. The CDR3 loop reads CASSLDGTVNYGYTF. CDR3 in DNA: TGTGCCAGCAGCTTAGATGGGACAGTGAACTATGGCTACACCTTC.

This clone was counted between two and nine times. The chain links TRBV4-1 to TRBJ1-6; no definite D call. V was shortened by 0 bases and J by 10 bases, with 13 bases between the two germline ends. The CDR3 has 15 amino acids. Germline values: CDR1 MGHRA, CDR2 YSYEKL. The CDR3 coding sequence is TGCGCCAGCAGCCAAGATCGGGTCCCGATATCACCCCTCCACTTT. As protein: CASSQDRVPISPLHF.

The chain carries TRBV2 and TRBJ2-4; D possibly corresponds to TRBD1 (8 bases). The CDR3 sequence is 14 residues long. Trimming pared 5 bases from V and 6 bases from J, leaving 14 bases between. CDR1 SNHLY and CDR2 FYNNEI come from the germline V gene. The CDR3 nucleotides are TGTGCCAGCAGTTCTACAGGGGGGGGAAACATTCAGTACTTC. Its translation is CASSSTGGGNIQYF.

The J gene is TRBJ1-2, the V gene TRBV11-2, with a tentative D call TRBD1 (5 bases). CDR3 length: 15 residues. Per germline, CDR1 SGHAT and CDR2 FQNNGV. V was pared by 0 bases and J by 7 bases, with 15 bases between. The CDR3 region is CASSLDFAGGAGYTF. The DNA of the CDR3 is TGTGCCAGCAGCTTAGATTTTGCAGGAGGGGCTGGCTACACCTTC. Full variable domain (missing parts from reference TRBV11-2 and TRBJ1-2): EAGVAQSPRYKIIEKRQSVAFWCNPISGHATLYWYQQILGQGPKLLIQFQNNGVVDDSQLPKDRFSAERLKGVDSTLKIQPAKLEDSAVYLCASSLDFAGGAGYTFGSGTRLTVV.

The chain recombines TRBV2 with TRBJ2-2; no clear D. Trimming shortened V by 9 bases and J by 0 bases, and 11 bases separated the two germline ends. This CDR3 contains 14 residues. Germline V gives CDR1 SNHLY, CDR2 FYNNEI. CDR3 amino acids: CARGEASNTGELFF. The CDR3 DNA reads TGTGCCAGAGGAGAGGCTTCGAACACCGGGGAGCTGTTTTTT.

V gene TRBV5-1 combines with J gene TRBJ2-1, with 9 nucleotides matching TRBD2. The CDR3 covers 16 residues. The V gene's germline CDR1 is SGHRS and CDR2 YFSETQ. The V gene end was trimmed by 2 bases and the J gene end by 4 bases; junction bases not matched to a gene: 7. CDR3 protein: CASSFPLAGVYNEQFF. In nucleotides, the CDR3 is TGCGCCAGCAGCTTCCCTTTAGCGGGGGTATACAATGAGCAGTTCTTC.

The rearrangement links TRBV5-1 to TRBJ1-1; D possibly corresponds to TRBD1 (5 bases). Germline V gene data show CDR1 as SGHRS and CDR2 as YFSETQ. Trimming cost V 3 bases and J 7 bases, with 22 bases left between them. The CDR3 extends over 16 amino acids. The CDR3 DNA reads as TGCGCCAGCAGCTCCACCTCCGGGACGGGAGCCCTTGAAGCTTTCTTT. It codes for CASSSTSGTGALEAFF. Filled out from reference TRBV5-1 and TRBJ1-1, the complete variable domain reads KAGVTQTPRYLIKTRGQQVTLSCSPISGHRSVSWYQQTPGQGLQFLFEYFSETQRNKGNFPGRFSGRQFSNSRSEMNVSTLELGDSALYLCASSSTSGTGALEAFFGQGTRLTVV.

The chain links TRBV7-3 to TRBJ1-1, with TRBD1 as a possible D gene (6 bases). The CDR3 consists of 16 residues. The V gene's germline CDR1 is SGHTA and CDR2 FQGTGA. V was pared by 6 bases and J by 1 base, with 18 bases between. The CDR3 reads CASSPTSGTTNTEAFF. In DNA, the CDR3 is TGTGCCAGCAGTCCCACCTCCGGGACAACGAACACTGAAGCTTTCTTT.

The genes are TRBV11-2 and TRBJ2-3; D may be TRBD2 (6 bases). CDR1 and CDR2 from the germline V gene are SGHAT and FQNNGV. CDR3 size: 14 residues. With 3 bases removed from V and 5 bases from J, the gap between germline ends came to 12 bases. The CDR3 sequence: CASSLTGRGDTQYF. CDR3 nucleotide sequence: TGTGCCAGCAGCTTGACGGGGCGGGGAGATACGCAGTATTTT.

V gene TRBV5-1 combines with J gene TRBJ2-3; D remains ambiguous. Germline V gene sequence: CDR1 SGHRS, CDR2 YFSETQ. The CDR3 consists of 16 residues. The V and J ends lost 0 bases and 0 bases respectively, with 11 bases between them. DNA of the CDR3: TGCGCCAGCAGCTTGGAGGCGGCTTCTAGCACAGATACGCAGTATTTT. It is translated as CASSLEAASSTDTQYF.

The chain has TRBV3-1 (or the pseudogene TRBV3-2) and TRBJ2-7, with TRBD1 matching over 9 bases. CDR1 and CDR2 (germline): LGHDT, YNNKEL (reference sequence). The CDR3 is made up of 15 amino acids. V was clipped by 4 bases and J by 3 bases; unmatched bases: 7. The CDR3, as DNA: TGTGCCAGCAGCCTGACAGGGGGGAACGACTACGAGCAGTACTTC. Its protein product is CASSLTGGNDYEQYF.

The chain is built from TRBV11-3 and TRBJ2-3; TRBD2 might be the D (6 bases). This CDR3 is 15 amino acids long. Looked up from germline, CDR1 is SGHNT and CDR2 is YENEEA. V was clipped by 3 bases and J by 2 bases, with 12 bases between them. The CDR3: CASSFSGSNTDTQYF. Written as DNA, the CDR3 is TGTGCCAGCAGCTTTAGCGGATCCAACACAGATACGCAGTATTTT.

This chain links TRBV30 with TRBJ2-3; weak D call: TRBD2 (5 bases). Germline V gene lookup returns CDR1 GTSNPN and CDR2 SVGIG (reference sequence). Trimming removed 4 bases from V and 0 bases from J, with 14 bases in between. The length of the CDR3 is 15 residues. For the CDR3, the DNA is TGTGCCTGGACCCTAGAGGGAGTTAGCACAGATACGCAGTATTTT. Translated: CAWTLEGVSTDTQYF.

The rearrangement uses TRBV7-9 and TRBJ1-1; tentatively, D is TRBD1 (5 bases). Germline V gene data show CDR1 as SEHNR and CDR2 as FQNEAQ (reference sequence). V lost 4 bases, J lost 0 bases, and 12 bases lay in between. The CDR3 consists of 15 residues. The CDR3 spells CASSSKDKMNTEAFF. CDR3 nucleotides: TGTGCCAGCAGCTCAAAGGACAAAATGAACACTGAAGCTTTCTTT.

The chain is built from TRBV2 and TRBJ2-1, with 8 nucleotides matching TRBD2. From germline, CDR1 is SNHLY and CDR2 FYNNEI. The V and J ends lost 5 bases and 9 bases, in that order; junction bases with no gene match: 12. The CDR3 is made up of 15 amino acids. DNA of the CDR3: TGTGCCAGCAGTAAACGGGACTCGGGGGGGCCTGAGCAGTTCTTC. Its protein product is CASSKRDSGGPEQFF.

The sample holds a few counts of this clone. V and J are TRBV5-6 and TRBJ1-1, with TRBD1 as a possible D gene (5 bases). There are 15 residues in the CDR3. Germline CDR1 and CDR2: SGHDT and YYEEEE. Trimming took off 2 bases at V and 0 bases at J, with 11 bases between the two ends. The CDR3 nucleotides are TGTGCCAGCAGCTTAGGGGCCAACCTGAACACTGAAGCTTTCTTT. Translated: CASSLGANLNTEAFF.

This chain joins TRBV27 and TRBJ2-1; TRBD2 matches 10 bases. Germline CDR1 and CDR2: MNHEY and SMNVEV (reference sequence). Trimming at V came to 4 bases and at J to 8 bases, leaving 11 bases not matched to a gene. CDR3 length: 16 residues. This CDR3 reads CASSSISSGGMYEQFF. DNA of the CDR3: TGTGCCAGCAGTTCCATCAGTAGCGGGGGGATGTATGAGCAGTTCTTC.

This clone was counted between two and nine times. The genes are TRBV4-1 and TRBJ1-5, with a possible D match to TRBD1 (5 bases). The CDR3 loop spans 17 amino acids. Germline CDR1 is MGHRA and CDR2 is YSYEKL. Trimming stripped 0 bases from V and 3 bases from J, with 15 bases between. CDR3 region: CASSQERWQGLNQPQHF. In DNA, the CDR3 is TGCGCCAGCAGCCAAGAAAGGTGGCAGGGCCTCAATCAGCCCCAGCATTTT.

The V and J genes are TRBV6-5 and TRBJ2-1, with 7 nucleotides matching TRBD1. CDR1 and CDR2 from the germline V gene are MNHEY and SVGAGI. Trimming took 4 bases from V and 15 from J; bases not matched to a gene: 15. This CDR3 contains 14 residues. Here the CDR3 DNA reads TGTGCCAGCAGTTCCCCCCCGGGGACAGAAAGTATGTTCTTC. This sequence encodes CASSSPPGTESMFF.

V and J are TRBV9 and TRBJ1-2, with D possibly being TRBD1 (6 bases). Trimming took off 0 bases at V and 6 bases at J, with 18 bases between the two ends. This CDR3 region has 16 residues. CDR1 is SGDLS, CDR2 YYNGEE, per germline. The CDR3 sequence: CASSVARGRGIDGYTF. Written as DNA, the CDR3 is TGTGCCAGCAGCGTAGCTCGGGGCAGGGGCATCGATGGCTACACCTTC.

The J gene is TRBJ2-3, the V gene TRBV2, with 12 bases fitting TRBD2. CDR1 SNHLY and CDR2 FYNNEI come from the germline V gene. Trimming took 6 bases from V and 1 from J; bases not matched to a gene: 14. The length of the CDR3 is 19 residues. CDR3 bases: TGTGCCAGCAGCGAGGGACTAGCGGGCCCCGGGTGGGGCACAGATACGCAGTATTTT. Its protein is CASSEGLAGPGWGTDTQYF.